The rows below give T cell receptor beta chains drawn from one sample of a study of technical replicates of blood from a few donors. Measured with immunoSEQ multiplex PCR; TCRdb has only the in-frame clones, and not every one. The sample lists 55,000 to 85,000 clones; approximately 96% were seen once. Sequenced material: T cells isolated from PBMCs. These TCRs come from a human donor in good health. Both conserved end residues are part of each CDR3. The D gene is left open where the match is weak. Expanded clones get a size class; other rows say once, few or many, or leave the size out.

-	-	TRBV15	TRBJ1-3	CATSMDSVHSGNTIYF	TGTGCCACCAGCATGGACAGCGTTCACTCTGGAAACACCATATATTTT
-	-	TRBV6-5	TRBJ2-1	CASSYPLGGEQFF	TGTGCCAGCAGTTACCCCCTAGGGGGTGAGCAGTTCTTC
-	-	TRBV10-2	TRBJ2-3	CASNLGGQPDTQYF	TGCGCCAGCAATCTCGGGGGTCAGCCAGATACGCAGTATTTT
TRBD1	-	TRBV10-1	TRBJ2-2	CASRPGQGTTGELFF	TGCGCCAGCAGGCCGGGACAGGGAACCACCGGGGAGCTGTTTTTT
-	-	TRBV6-6	TRBJ2-3	CASSQTISSGNTQYF	TGTGCCAGCAGTCAGACGATTAGCTCGGGAAATACGCAGTATTTT
TRBD2	-	TRBV5-1	TRBJ2-1	CASSSRTSGGLGEQFF	TGCGCCAGCAGCTCCAGGACTAGCGGGGGCCTGGGTGAGCAGTTCTTC
-	-	TRBV7-3	TRBJ1-4	CASSLAFRGEAAKLFF	TGTGCCAGCAGCTTAGCATTTCGGGGTGAAGCTGCGAAACTGTTTTTT
TRBD2	-	TRBV7-9	TRBJ2-7	CASGLSGVEQYF	TGTGCCAGCGGACTGAGCGGGGTCGAGCAGTACTTC
TRBD1	once	TRBV28	TRBJ1-3	CASSQTGAVSGNTIYF	TGTGCCAGCAGTCAGACAGGGGCCGTCTCTGGAAACACCATATATTTT
TRBD2	-	TRBV9	TRBJ2-7	CASSVDSWEGYEQYF	TGTGCCAGCAGCGTAGACTCGTGGGAGGGATACGAGCAGTACTTC
TRBD1	-	TRBV4-1	TRBJ2-7	CASSQPGQGGEQYF	TGCGCCAGCAGCCAACCGGGACAGGGAGGAGAGCAGTACTTC
TRBD1	-	TRBV29-1	TRBJ2-6	CSSWGRDRPSGANVLTF	TGCAGCTCCTGGGGCAGGGACAGGCCCTCTGGGGCCAACGTCCTGACTTTC
-	-	TRBV21-1	TRBJ2-7	CASTVGQESYEQYF	TGTGCCAGCACCGTGGGACAGGAGTCCTACGAGCAGTACTTC
TRBD1	-	TRBV18	TRBJ2-2	CASSTGTVDTGELFF	TGTGCCAGCTCAACCGGGACAGTGGATACCGGGGAGCTGTTTTTT
TRBD2	-	TRBV5-6	TRBJ2-7	CASSTAGAVYEQYF	TGTGCCAGCAGCACAGCGGGAGCCGTTTACGAGCAGTACTTC
-	-	TRBV5-1	TRBJ1-4	CASSSTAVDRREKLFF	TGCGCCAGCAGCTCTACCGCCGTAGACAGGCGAGAAAAACTGTTTTTT
-	-	TRBV5-1	TRBJ1-4	CASSSTGGNEKLFF	TGCGCCAGCAGCTCGACAGGCGGAAATGAAAAACTGTTTTTT
TRBD1	-	TRBV30	TRBJ1-1	CAWRRDRLCTEAFF	TGTGCCTGGAGACGGGACAGGTTGTGTACTGAAGCTTTCTTT
TRBD1	-	TRBV27	TRBJ1-5	CAGQGDSNQPQHF	TGTGCCGGACAGGGAGATAGCAATCAGCCCCAGCATTTT
-	-	TRBV4-1	TRBJ2-3	CASSSPGQKATDTQYF	TGCGCCAGCAGCTCACCCGGACAGAAGGCGACAGATACGCAGTATTTT
TRBD1	-	TRBV30	TRBJ1-6	CAWSVPGQGTSPLHF	TGTGCCTGGAGTGTACCTGGACAGGGGACTTCACCCCTCCACTTT
-	-	TRBV28	TRBJ2-7	CASSLLASGYEQYF	TGTGCCAGCAGTTTGTTAGCATCAGGGTACGAGCAGTACTTC
TRBD2	-	TRBV6-4	TRBJ2-7	CASSDASGSGEQYF	TGTGCCAGCAGTGACGCTAGCGGCTCCGGCGAGCAGTACTTC
TRBD2	few	TRBV6-1	TRBJ2-7	CASSVGTSGGLVYEQYF	TGTGCCAGCAGTGTAGGGACTAGCGGGGGTTTAGTCTACGAGCAGTACTTC
TRBD1	-	TRBV12-5	TRBJ2-7	CASGLGTGVLNYEQYF	TGTGCTAGTGGTTTGGGGACAGGAGTATTGAACTACGAGCAGTACTTC
TRBD2	-	TRBV9	TRBJ2-7	CASSVGGGLAVSEQYF	TGTGCCAGCAGCGTAGGGGGAGGTCTAGCGGTCTCCGAGCAGTACTTC
TRBD1	-	TRBV18	TRBJ1-5	CASSRDRASGNQPQHF	TGTGCCAGCTCACGAGACAGGGCGAGCGGCAATCAGCCCCAGCATTTT
-	-	TRBV30	TRBJ1-1	CAWSVGGLNTEAFF	TGTGCCTGGAGTGTTGGGGGCTTGAACACTGAAGCTTTCTTT
-	-	TRBV14	TRBJ1-6	CASRETGTPNSPLHF	TGTGCCAGCCGAGAGACCGGGACTCCTAATTCACCCCTCCACTTT
-	-	TRBV12-5	TRBJ1-2	CASGLDIYGYTF	TGTGCTAGTGGTTTGGACATTTATGGCTACACCTTC
-	-	TRBV28	TRBJ1-3	CASSLSQAKENTIYF	TGTGCCAGCAGTTTATCACAGGCGAAGGAAAACACCATATATTTT
-	-	TRBV19	TRBJ2-7	CASSGQGRAVEHPYEQYF	TGTGCCAGTAGTGGCCAAGGCAGGGCGGTTGAACATCCCTACGAGCAGTACTTC
TRBD1	-	TRBV5-1	TRBJ2-2	CASSLVATQGAGTGELFF	TGCGCCAGCAGCTTGGTAGCGACACAGGGGGCTGGGACCGGGGAGCTGTTTTTT
-	-	TRBV6-6	TRBJ1-3	CASRSRVFGNTIYF	TGTGCCAGCAGATCCAGGGTCTTCGGAAACACCATATATTTT
TRBD1	once	TRBV7-8	TRBJ2-7	CASSSPTRGRTQYEQYF	TGTGCCAGCAGCTCTCCAACCAGGGGGCGAACCCAATACGAGCAGTACTTC
TRBD2	-	TRBV27	TRBJ2-7	CASRRAAGESGYEQYF	TGTGCCAGCAGAAGAGCCGCGGGGGAGAGCGGCTACGAGCAGTACTTC
TRBD1	once	TRBV30	TRBJ1-2	CAGTGISNYGYTF	TGTGCCGGGACAGGGATTTCTAACTATGGCTACACCTTC
-	-	TRBV15	TRBJ2-1	CATSRDARDARDEQFF	TGTGCCACCAGCAGAGATGCCCGGGATGCACGCGATGAGCAGTTCTTC
TRBD1	-	TRBV9	TRBJ1-1	CASSVGQGRFDTEAFF	TGTGCCAGCAGCGTAGGACAGGGAAGATTTGACACTGAAGCTTTCTTT
-	-	TRBV7-9	TRBJ1-3	CASSLVQAGNTIYF	TGTGCCAGCAGCTTAGTACAGGCTGGAAACACCATATATTTT